A single sample gave rise to the 12 T cell receptor beta chains below, sequenced in a study of cytomegalovirus exposure and HLA in healthy donors. Both 60 Vbeta primers and 13 Jbeta primers went into the PCR. The repertoire was sequenced with immunoSEQ multiplex PCR; TCRdb's copy has only in-frame clones and lacks some. This sample has approximately 100,000 clones, with about 75% found just once. Sequenced: PBMCs. The source of these receptors is a man aged 50 or older in good health and CMV-seronegative.

The rearrangement joins TRBV28 to TRBJ2-2; 7 nucleotides line up with TRBD1. Germline V CDR1 and CDR2: MDHEN, SYDVKM. The V segment lost 7 bases and the J segment 4 bases; nucleotides outside the gene matches: 9. This CDR3 has 15 residues. The CDR3 loop reads CASNPGQVITGELFF. In DNA, the CDR3 is TGTGCCAGCAATCCCGGACAGGTGATCACCGGGGAGCTGTTTTTT.

A single count supports this clone. The chain joins TRBV5-1 to TRBJ1-1; tentatively, D is TRBD1 (5 bases). In germline, CDR1 is SGHRS, CDR2 YFSETQ. This CDR3 has 15 residues. Between the trimmed V and J ends, which lost 0 bases and 4 bases, there was a span of 13 bases. The CDR3 loop is CASSLGGGDGTEAFF. The CDR3 region has the DNA TGCGCCAGCAGCTTGGGTGGCGGGGACGGCACTGAAGCTTTCTTT.

This chain connects TRBV7-2 to TRBJ1-2; TRBD1 agrees at 7 bases. CDR1 is SGHTA and CDR2 is FQGNSA in the germline V gene. This CDR3 has 15 amino acids. Trimming cost V 6 bases and J 6 bases; bases outside gene matches: 13. The CDR3: CASSYRRTGGDGYTF. DNA of the CDR3: TGTGCCAGCAGTTATCGTCGGACAGGCGGGGATGGCTACACCTTC.

This chain uses TRBV4-1 with TRBJ2-5; TRBD2 might be the D (6 bases). With the DNA end fitting TRBJ2-7 better, the J assignment may be wrong. Germline V gives CDR1 MGHRA, CDR2 YSYEKL. The CDR3 is 17 amino acids. The CDR3 loop reads CASSQSGTGARAYEQYF. CDR3 bases: TGCGCCAGCAGCCAATCCGGGACGGGAGCAAGAGCCTACGAGCAGTACTTC.

The count of this clone is one. The chain links TRBV7-8 to TRBJ2-3, with D unclear. The CDR3 is 13 residues long. The germline CDR1 and CDR2 sequences are SGHVS and FQNEAQ. V was cut by 5 bases and J by 4 bases, with 10 bases left in between. The CDR3 sequence: CASSTQRPDTQYF. CDR3 in DNA: TGTGCCAGCAGCACACAACGCCCAGATACGCAGTATTTT.

This clone was counted a few times. The rearrangement uses TRBV7-8 and TRBJ1-1; possible D gene TRBD1, 5 bases. V dropped 4 bases and J dropped 2 bases, with 23 bases sitting between them. The germline CDR1 and CDR2 sequences are SGHVS and FQNEAQ. The CDR3 is 18 amino acids. The CDR3 DNA reads TGTGCCAGCAGCTCTCAGGGAGGTCTAACCCCCTCTAACACTGAAGCTTTCTTT. This gives the protein CASSSQGGLTPSNTEAFF.

The chain has TRBV6-4 and TRBJ1-5, with 7 bases fitting TRBD1. Germline loops: CDR1 MRHNA, CDR2 SNTAGT. The J segment lost 5 bases and the V segment lost 4 bases, leaving 14 bases of the junction unmatched. The CDR3 sequence is 17 residues long. The CDR3 DNA reads TGTGCCAGCAGTGCAATCCTCCGGGACAGACGGTATCAGCCCCAGCATTTT. It encodes CASSAILRDRRYQPQHF.

This clone has only a few counts. The chain links TRBV7-2 to TRBJ2-1; a weak D match, TRBD1 (5 bases). The V gene lost 10 bases and the J gene lost 4 bases, with 20 bases spanning the gap. The CDR3 length is 15 residues. Germline values: CDR1 SGHTA, CDR2 FQGNSA. In DNA, the CDR3 is TGTGCCACCCAACCGGGCCAGGGCCTTTACAATGAGCAGTTCTTC. It codes for CATQPGQGLYNEQFF. Drawing the rest from reference TRBV7-2 and TRBJ2-1, the complete variable domain is GAGVSQSPSNKVTEKGKDVELRCDPISGHTALYWYRQSLGQGLEFLIYFQGNSAPDKSGLPSDRFSAERTGGSVSTLTIQRTQQEDSAVYLCATQPGQGLYNEQFFGPGTRLTVL.

The rearrangement joins TRBV19 to TRBJ2-2; D gene unclear. The ends were cut back, 7 bases at V and 4 bases at J, with 13 bases in the middle. Germline V gene sequence: CDR1 LNHDA, CDR2 SQIVND (reference sequence). The CDR3 sequence is 14 residues long. The CDR3 here is CASNPGTPTGELFF. The CDR3 DNA reads TGTGCCAGTAACCCAGGAACCCCCACCGGGGAGCTGTTTTTT. The whole variable domain, remainder taken from reference TRBV19 and TRBJ2-2, is DGGITQSPKYLFRKEGQNVTLSCEQNLNHDAMYWYRQDPGQGLRLIYYSQIVNDFQKGDIAEGYSVSREKKESFPLTVTSAQKNPTAFYLCASNPGTPTGELFFGEGSRLTVL.

The V call is TRBV5-1, the J call TRBJ2-5; TRBD2 aligns across 9 bases. Germline values: CDR1 SGHRS, CDR2 YFSETQ. V lost 0 bases to trimming and J lost 1 base; unmatched junction nucleotides: 7. The CDR3 is made up of 17 amino acids. CDR3 protein: CASSLEGKTSGQETQYF. The CDR3 nucleotides are TGCGCCAGCAGCTTGGAGGGAAAGACTAGCGGCCAAGAGACCCAGTACTTC.

The genes are TRBV18 and TRBJ2-1; maybe TRBD2 (5 bases). CDR3 length: 15 residues. Germline values: CDR1 KGHSH, CDR2 LQKENI. V lost 5 bases and J 5 bases, leaving 16 bases between the germline ends. DNA of the CDR3: TGTGCCAGCTCAGCACTCCCCGGGGAAGACAATGAGCAGTTCTTC. Residues: CASSALPGEDNEQFF.

Here the CDR3 reads CASSLARNEQYF. CDR3 DNA sequence: TGTGCCAGCAGCTTAGCGAGGAACGAGCAGTACTTC. V gene TRBV7-8 combines with J gene TRBJ2-7, with D unresolved. The CDR3 runs 12 residues. Trimming removed 0 bases at V and 5 bases at J, with 5 bases between. CDR1 is SGHVS, CDR2 FQNEAQ, per germline.